Listed here is a single T cell receptor (beta chain). The data derive from a study of blood T cell repertoires in COVID-19. In the authors' methods: By means of reference gene primer amplification, nucleated cell counts were estimated. Produced via immunoSEQ multiplex PCR; TCRdb's table is partial and in-frame only. V and J calls and clone size are as listed in that table; D and trimming were resolved from the DNA. The sample holds 120,000 to 150,000 clones, about nine tenths seen once. J gave up 8 bases and V 6 bases, and 15 bases lay outside the gene matches. The germline V gene encodes CDR1 ENHRY and CDR2 SYGVKD. This CDR3 comprises 16 residues.

The sequencing sample was made of peripheral blood. The sequence was collected from a middle-aged man with active or convalescent COVID-19. The rearrangement uses TRBV10-3 and TRBJ2-2, with 7 bases that match TRBD1. As DNA, the CDR3 is TGTGCCATCAGGGATACAGGGAAAGGGGGCTTGGGGGAGCTGTTTTTT. As protein: CAIRDTGKGGLGELFF.